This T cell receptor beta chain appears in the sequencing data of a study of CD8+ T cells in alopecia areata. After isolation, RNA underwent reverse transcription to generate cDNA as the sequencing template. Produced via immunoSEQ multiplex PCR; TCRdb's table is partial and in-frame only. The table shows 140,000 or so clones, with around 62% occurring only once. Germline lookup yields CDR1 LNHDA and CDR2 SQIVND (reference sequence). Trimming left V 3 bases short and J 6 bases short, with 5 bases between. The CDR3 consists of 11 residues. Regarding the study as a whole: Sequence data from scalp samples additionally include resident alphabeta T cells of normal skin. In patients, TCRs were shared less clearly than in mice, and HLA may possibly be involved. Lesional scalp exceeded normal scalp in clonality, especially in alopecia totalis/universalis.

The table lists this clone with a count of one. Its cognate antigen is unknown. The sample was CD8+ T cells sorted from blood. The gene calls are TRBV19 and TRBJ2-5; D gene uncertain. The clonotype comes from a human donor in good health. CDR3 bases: TGTGCCAGTAGTATTGGTAAGACCCAGTACTTC. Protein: CASSIGKTQYF. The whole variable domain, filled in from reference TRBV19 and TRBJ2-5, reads DGGITQSPKYLFRKEGQNVTLSCEQNLNHDAMYWYRQDPGQGLRLIYYSQIVNDFQKGDIAEGYSVSREKKESFPLTVTSAQKNPTAFYLCASSIGKTQYFGPGTRLLVL.